A single sample is the source of the 22 T cell receptor beta chains below, sequenced in a study of T cells after posttransplantation cyclophosphamide. The protocol was immunoSEQ multiplex PCR, while the TCRdb copy is restricted to in-frame clones and leaves out a portion. The record shows about 38,000 clones for this sample, with no singletons present. Sequencing was done on a sample of PBMCs. The receptor set was obtained from a man under 40 in good health and a related stem cell transplant donor.

Ten or more counts support this clone. The chain combines TRBV6-1 with TRBJ1-2, with D perhaps TRBD1 (5 bases). The germline gives CDR1 MNHNS, CDR2 SASEGT. This CDR3 is built from 13 residues. The V end was cut by 1 base, the J end by 5 bases, with 8 bases between. Written as DNA, the CDR3 is TGTGCCAGCAGTGAAGGCGGGGCTTATGGCTACACCTTC. Its protein is CASSEGGAYGYTF.

This clone has at least ten counts. The J gene is TRBJ1-1, the V gene TRBV6-1; 7 bases line up with TRBD1. The CDR3 totals 15 residues. Looked up from germline, CDR1 is MNHNS and CDR2 is SASEGT. The V and J ends lost 5 bases and 3 bases, in that order; junction bases with no gene match: 9. The CDR3: CASSQQGIGDTEAFF. For the CDR3, the DNA is TGTGCCAGCAGTCAACAGGGGATCGGGGACACTGAAGCTTTCTTT.

Many counts were recorded for this clone. This chain uses TRBV10-3 with TRBJ2-3; 14 bases fit TRBD2. The germline gives CDR1 ENHRY, CDR2 SYGVKD. The CDR3 runs 17 residues. Losses at the gene ends were 2 bases for V and 7 bases for J; bases not matched to a gene: 8. CDR3 sequence (DNA): TGTGCCATCAGTGAGAGACTAGCGGGGGGGCCAGTTAATACGCAGTATTTT. Its translation: CAISERLAGGPVNTQYF.

At least ten counts were recorded for this clone. V and J are TRBV28 and TRBJ1-1, with D unresolved. The V and J ends lost 7 bases and 0 bases respectively, with 12 bases between them. The CDR3 totals 14 residues. Germline CDR1 is MDHEN and CDR2 is SYDVKM. The CDR3 loop is CASTSLRMNTEAFF. CDR3 in DNA: TGTGCCAGCACAAGCTTGCGAATGAACACTGAAGCTTTCTTT.

This clone was recorded many times. The chain links TRBV6-5 to TRBJ1-2; 9 bases map to TRBD1. CDR1 is MNHEY, CDR2 SVGAGI, per germline. The J segment lost 8 bases and the V segment lost 7 bases, leaving 11 bases of the junction unmatched. The CDR3 loop spans 14 amino acids. CDR3 loop: CASNSGTGKRGYTF. DNA for the CDR3: TGTGCCAGCAATTCCGGGACAGGGAAAAGAGGCTACACCTTC.

This clone has a count of ten or more. The rearrangement links TRBV7-3 to TRBJ2-2, with D tentatively TRBD1 (5 bases). The CDR3 consists of 14 residues. With 1 base removed from V and 6 bases from J, the gap between germline ends came to 9 bases. CDR1 and CDR2 (germline): SGHTA, FQGTGA. CDR3 DNA: TGTGCCAGCAGCTTAATTGGGGCGGCCGGGGAGCTGTTTTTT. Protein sequence: CASSLIGAAGELFF. Based on the CDR3 plus reference TRBV7-3 and TRBJ2-2, the full variable domain is GAGVSQTPSNKVTEKGKYVELRCDPISGHTALYWYRQSLGQGPEFLIYFQGTGAADDSGLPNDRFFAVRPEGSVSTLKIQRTERGDSAVYLCASSLIGAAGELFFGEGSRLTVL.

This clone was counted at least ten times. Other DNA variants within this sample encode the same CDR3. V and J are TRBV6-6 and TRBJ1-1; TRBD1 matches at 7 bases. Germline V lookup: CDR1 MNHNY, CDR2 SVGAGI (reference sequence). The V segment lost 6 bases and the J segment 2 bases; nucleotides outside the gene matches: 3. The CDR3 runs 13 residues. CDR3 region: CASSRDRNTEAFF. The CDR3, as DNA: TGTGCCAGCAGCCGGGACAGAAACACTGAAGCTTTCTTT.

This clone was observed at least ten times. This chain uses TRBV5-1 with TRBJ1-6; D call uncertain. V dropped 0 bases and J dropped 10 bases, with 14 bases sitting between them. CDR3 length: 15 residues. CDR1 and CDR2 (germline): SGHRS, YFSETQ. Written as DNA, the CDR3 is TGCGCCAGCAGCTTGGCAGGCCAGGTTAACTCACCCCTCCACTTT. As protein: CASSLAGQVNSPLHF.

This clone has at least ten counts. J is TRBJ1-3 and V is TRBV19; TRBD1 aligns across 10 bases. V lost 10 bases to trimming and J lost 0 bases; unmatched junction nucleotides: 3. This CDR3 region has 14 residues. Germline V gene data show CDR1 as LNHDA and CDR2 as SQIVND (reference sequence). CDR3 DNA sequence: TGTGCCACTAGGACAGGGGGCTCTGGAAACACCATATATTTT. This gives the protein CATRTGGSGNTIYF.

This clone has ten or more counts. This chain links TRBV19 with TRBJ2-2, with 7 bases that match TRBD2. The CDR3 covers 15 residues. Trimming removed 2 bases from V and 3 bases from J; junction bases left unmatched: 3. Looked up from germline, CDR1 is LNHDA and CDR2 is SQIVND (reference sequence). CDR3 DNA sequence: TGTGCCAGTAGTATATATGGGGGGGACACCGGGGAGCTGTTTTTT. It codes for CASSIYGGDTGELFF.

At least ten counts were recorded for this clone. The DNA for the CDR3 is TGTGCCAGCAGTCTGGTCCAGGAGAACACTGAAGCTTTCTTT. As protein: CASSLVQENTEAFF. The chain recombines TRBV28 with TRBJ1-1; D is unresolved. Trimming removed 5 bases at V and 1 base at J, with 11 bases between. CDR1 is MDHEN and CDR2 is SYDVKM in the germline V gene. CDR3 length: 14 residues. Combining the CDR3 with reference TRBV28 and TRBJ1-1 gives the whole variable domain DVKVTQSSRYLVKRTGEKVFLECVQDMDHENMFWYRQDPGLGLRLIYFSYDVKMKEKGDIPEGYSVSREKKERFSLILESASTNQTSMYLCASSLVQENTEAFFGQGTRLTVV.

This clone occurred many times. The chain is built from TRBV12-3 or TRBV12-4 and TRBJ2-3, with D possibly matching TRBD1 (6 bases). This CDR3 is 15 amino acids long. V shed 6 bases and J shed 2 bases, with 15 bases lying between them. CDR3 region: CASRFFGGPTDTQYF. The CDR3 DNA reads as TGTGCCAGCAGATTCTTTGGGGGCCCCACAGATACGCAGTATTTT.

J is TRBJ2-3 and V is TRBV5-6; the D is unclear. V was shortened by 4 bases and J by 0 bases, with 12 bases between the two germline ends. The germline gives CDR1 SGHDT, CDR2 YYEEEE. This CDR3 region has 15 residues. CDR3 sequence: CASSPGLISTDTQYF. As DNA, the CDR3 is TGTGCCAGCAGCCCGGGTCTTATCAGCACAGATACGCAGTATTTT.

This clone appeared many times. The rearrangement joins TRBV12-3 or TRBV12-4 to TRBJ1-2, with D tentatively TRBD1 (6 bases). V gave up 6 bases and J gave up 7 bases, with 24 bases separating them. The CDR3 sequence is 16 residues long. The CDR3 sequence is CASSRDTPLLVIGYTF. For the CDR3, the DNA is TGTGCCAGCAGCCGGGACACCCCTCTTTTGGTAATTGGCTACACCTTC.

Ten or more counts support this clone. The chain carries TRBV5-1 and TRBJ1-1; possible D gene TRBD1, 6 bases. This CDR3 spans 15 amino acids. Trimming stripped 4 bases from V and 3 bases from J, with 16 bases between. The V gene's germline CDR1 is SGHRS and CDR2 YFSETQ. Here the CDR3 reads CASSDQGSGDTEAFF. As DNA, the CDR3 is TGCGCCAGCAGCGATCAAGGTTCAGGGGACACTGAAGCTTTCTTT. The whole variable domain, filled in from reference TRBV5-1 and TRBJ1-1, reads KAGVTQTPRYLIKTRGQQVTLSCSPISGHRSVSWYQQTPGQGLQFLFEYFSETQRNKGNFPGRFSGRQFSNSRSEMNVSTLELGDSALYLCASSDQGSGDTEAFFGQGTRLTVV.

Many counts were recorded for this clone. This chain links TRBV7-9 with TRBJ2-2, with TRBD2 matching over 8 bases. CDR1 SEHNR and CDR2 FQNEAQ come from the germline V gene (reference sequence). Trimming cost V 3 bases and J 4 bases; bases outside gene matches: 7. The CDR3 runs 16 residues. The CDR3: CASSLNSGTSTGELFF. The CDR3 DNA reads as TGTGCCAGCAGCTTGAACTCCGGGACTAGCACCGGGGAGCTGTTTTTT.

This clone came up many times. The chain has TRBV15 and TRBJ2-7, with D possibly being TRBD1 (6 bases). The V end was cut by 1 base, the J end by 3 bases, with 13 bases between. Germline V CDR1 and CDR2: LNHNV, YYDKDF (reference sequence). CDR3 length equals 15 residues. The DNA of the CDR3 is TGTGCCACCAGCAGAGGTGGGGGCGACGGCTACGAGCAGTACTTC. Residues: CATSRGGGDGYEQYF.

This clone has at least ten counts. This rearrangement joins TRBV14 to TRBJ2-3; a possible D gene is TRBD2 (5 bases). In germline, CDR1 is SGHDN, CDR2 FVKESK. Trimming took off 4 bases at V and 0 bases at J, with 17 bases between the two ends. This CDR3 has 17 residues. Here the CDR3 DNA reads TGTGCCAGCAGCCTACGGGCGGGCACATCTAGCACAGATACGCAGTATTTT. Amino acids: CASSLRAGTSSTDTQYF.

This clone was detected many times. The same CDR3 is also encoded by other DNA sequences in this sample. The V gene is TRBV2, the J gene TRBJ1-6; D perhaps matches TRBD1 (5 bases). The CDR3 length is 13 residues. The V end lost 4 bases, the J end lost 7 bases, and 8 bases lay between the germline ends. In germline, CDR1 is SNHLY, CDR2 FYNNEI. CDR3 amino acids: CASSGQGNSPLHF. In nucleotides, the CDR3 is TGTGCCAGCAGTGGGCAGGGCAATTCACCCCTCCACTTT.

Many counts were recorded for this clone. The genes are TRBV7-8 and TRBJ1-1; D possibly corresponds to TRBD1 (5 bases). The germline CDR1 and CDR2 sequences are SGHVS and FQNEAQ. Trimming stripped 4 bases from V and 10 bases from J, with 16 bases between. The CDR3 runs to 13 residues. The CDR3 here is CASSSPPGVVAFF. CDR3 DNA sequence: TGTGCCAGCAGCTCGCCGCCGGGGGTTGTAGCTTTCTTT.

There are many counts of this clone. The chain combines TRBV12-3 or TRBV12-4 with TRBJ2-7, with D maybe TRBD1 (6 bases). Trimming stripped 3 bases from V and 2 bases from J, with 17 bases between. This CDR3 has 16 residues. The CDR3 DNA sequence: TGTGCCAGCAGTTTTTGGGGACATTCGACTACCTACGAGCAGTACTTC. This sequence encodes CASSFWGHSTTYEQYF.

This clone was counted many times. V gene TRBV5-4 combines with J gene TRBJ2-1; 9 positions match TRBD1. Trimming cost V 2 bases and J 7 bases; bases outside gene matches: 7. Germline lookup yields CDR1 SGHNT and CDR2 YYREEE (reference sequence). This CDR3 has 15 amino acids. The CDR3 is CASSFGQGRGNEQFF. As DNA, the CDR3 is TGTGCCAGCAGCTTTGGACAGGGGAGGGGGAATGAGCAGTTCTTC.